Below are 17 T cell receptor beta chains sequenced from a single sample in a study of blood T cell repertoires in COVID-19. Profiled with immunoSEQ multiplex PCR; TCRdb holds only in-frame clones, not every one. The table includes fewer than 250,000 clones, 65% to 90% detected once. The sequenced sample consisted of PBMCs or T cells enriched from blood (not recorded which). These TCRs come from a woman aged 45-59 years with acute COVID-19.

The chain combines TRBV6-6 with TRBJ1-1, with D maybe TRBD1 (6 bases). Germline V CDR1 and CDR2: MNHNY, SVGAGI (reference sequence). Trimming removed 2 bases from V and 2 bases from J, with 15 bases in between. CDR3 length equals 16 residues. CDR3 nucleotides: TGTGCCAGCAGTTACAAACAGGGAGGGGGAAACACTGAAGCTTTCTTT. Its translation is CASSYKQGGGNTEAFF.

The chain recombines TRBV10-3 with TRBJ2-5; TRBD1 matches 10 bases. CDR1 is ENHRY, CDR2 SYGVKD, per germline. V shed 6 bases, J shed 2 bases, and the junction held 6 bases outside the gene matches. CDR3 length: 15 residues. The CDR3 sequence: CAIRADRGIQETQYF. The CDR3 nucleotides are TGTGCCATCAGGGCGGACAGGGGGATTCAAGAGACCCAGTACTTC.

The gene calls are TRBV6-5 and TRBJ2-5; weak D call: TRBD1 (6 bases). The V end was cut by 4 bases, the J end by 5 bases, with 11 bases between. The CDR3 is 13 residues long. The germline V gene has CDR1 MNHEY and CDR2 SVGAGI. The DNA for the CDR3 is TGTGCCAGCAGTTCAGGGGCGAGGGAGACCCAGTACTTC. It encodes CASSSGARETQYF.

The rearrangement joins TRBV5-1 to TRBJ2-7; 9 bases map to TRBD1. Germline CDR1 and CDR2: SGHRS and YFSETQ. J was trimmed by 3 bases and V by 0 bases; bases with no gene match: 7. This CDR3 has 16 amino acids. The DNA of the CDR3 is TGCGCCAGCAGCTTGGGAGGGGGACAGGGACACTACGAGCAGTACTTC. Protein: CASSLGGGQGHYEQYF.

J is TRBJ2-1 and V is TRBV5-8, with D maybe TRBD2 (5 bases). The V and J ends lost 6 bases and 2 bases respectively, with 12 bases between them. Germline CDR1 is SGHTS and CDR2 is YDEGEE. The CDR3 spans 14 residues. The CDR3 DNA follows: TGTGCCAGCACCCGGGCCGGGACCTACAATGAGCAGTTCTTC. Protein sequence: CASTRAGTYNEQFF.

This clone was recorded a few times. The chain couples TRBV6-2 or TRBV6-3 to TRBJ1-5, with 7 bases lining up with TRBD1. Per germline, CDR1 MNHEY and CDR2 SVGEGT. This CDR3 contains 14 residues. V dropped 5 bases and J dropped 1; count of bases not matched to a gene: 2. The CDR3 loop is CASSIRGSNQPQHF. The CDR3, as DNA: TGTGCCAGCAGTATCAGGGGGAGCAATCAGCCCCAGCATTTT.

The chain's CDR3 is CASSYGRQGRTEAFF. The CDR3 nucleotides read TGTGCCAGCAGTTACGGACGGCAAGGGAGGACTGAAGCTTTCTTT. J is TRBJ1-1 and V is TRBV6-2 or TRBV6-3; unclear D gene. Trimming took 2 bases from V and 5 from J, leaving 15 bases between them. This CDR3 has 15 residues. Germline V gene data show CDR1 as MNHEY and CDR2 as SVGEGT.

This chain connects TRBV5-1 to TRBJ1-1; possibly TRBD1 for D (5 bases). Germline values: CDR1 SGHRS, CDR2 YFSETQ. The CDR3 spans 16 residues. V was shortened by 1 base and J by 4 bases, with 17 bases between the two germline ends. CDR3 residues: CASSLSVGPPGTEAFF. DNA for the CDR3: TGCGCCAGCAGCTTGTCAGTGGGGCCGCCGGGCACTGAAGCTTTCTTT.

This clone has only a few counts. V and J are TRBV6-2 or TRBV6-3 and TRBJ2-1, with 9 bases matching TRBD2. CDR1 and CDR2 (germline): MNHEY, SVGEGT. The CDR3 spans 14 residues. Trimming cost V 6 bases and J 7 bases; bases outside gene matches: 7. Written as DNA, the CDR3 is TGTGCCAGCAGCTGGGCGGGGGGGCCAAATGAGCAGTTCTTC. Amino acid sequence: CASSWAGGPNEQFF.

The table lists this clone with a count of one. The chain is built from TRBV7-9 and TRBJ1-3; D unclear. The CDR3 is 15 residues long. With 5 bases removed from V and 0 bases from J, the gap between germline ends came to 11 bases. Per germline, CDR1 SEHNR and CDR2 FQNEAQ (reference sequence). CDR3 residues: CASSRGRDSGNTIYF. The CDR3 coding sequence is TGTGCCAGCAGCCGCGGACGGGACTCTGGAAACACCATATATTTT.

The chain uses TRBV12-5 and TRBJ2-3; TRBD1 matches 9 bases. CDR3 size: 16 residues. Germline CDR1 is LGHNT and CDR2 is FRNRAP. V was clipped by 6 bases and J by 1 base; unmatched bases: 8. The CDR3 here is CASGPGTGPGTDTQYF. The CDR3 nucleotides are TGTGCTAGTGGCCCGGGGACAGGGCCCGGCACAGATACGCAGTATTTT.

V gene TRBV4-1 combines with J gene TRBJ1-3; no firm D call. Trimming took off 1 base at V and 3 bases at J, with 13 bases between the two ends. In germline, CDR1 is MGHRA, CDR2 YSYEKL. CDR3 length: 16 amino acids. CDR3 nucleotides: TGCGCCAGCAGCCAAGGGGAGCAGAGGATTGGAAACACCATATATTTT. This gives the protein CASSQGEQRIGNTIYF.

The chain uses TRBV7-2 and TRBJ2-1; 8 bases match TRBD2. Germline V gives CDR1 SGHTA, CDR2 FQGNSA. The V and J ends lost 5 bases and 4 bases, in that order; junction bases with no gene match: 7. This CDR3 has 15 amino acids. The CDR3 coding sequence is TGTGCCAGCAGCACCTCGCGGGGGGCTTACAATGAGCAGTTCTTC. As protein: CASSTSRGAYNEQFF.

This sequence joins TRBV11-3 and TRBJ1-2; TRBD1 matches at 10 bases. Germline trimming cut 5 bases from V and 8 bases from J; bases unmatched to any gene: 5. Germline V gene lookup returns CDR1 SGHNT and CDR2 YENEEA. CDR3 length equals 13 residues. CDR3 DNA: TGTGCCAGCAGCCGTGGACAGGGGGACGGCTACACCTTC. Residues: CASSRGQGDGYTF.

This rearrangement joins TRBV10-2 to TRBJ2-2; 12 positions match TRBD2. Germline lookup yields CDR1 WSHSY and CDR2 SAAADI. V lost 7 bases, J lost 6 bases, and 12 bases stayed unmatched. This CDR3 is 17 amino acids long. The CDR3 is CASTLLAGGRGAGELFF. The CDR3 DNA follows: TGCGCCAGCACCCTACTAGCGGGGGGTCGAGGGGCCGGGGAGCTGTTTTTT.

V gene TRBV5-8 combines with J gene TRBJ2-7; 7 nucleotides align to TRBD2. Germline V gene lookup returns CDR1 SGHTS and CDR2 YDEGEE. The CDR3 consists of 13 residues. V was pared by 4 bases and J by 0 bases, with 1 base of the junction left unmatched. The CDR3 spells CASSGGDSYEQYF. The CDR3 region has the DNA TGTGCCAGCAGCGGGGGGGACTCCTACGAGCAGTACTTC.

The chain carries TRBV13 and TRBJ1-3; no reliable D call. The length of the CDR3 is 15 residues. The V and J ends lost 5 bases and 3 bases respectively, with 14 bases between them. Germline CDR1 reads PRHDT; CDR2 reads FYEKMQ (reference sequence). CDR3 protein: CASSPPGSGGNTIYF. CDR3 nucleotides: TGTGCCAGCAGCCCACCGGGAAGTGGTGGAAACACCATATATTTT.